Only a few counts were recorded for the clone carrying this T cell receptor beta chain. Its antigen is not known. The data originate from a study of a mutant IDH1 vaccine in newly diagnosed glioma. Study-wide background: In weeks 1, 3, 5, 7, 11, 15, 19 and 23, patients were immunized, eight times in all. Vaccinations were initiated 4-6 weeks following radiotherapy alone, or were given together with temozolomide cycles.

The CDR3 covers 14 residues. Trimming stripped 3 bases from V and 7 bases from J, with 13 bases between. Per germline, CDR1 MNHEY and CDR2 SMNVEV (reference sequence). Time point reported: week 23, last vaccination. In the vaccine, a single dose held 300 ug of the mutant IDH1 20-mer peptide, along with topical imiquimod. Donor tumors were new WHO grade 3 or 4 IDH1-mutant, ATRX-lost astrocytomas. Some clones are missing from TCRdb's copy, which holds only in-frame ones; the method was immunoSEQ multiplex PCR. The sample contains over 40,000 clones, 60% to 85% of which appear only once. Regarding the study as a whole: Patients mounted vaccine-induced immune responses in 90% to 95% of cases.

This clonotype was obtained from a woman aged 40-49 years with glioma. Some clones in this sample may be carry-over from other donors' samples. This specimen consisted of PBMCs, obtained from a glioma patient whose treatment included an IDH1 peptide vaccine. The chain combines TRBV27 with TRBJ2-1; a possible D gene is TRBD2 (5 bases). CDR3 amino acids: CASSFSGLGNEQFF. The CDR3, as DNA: TGTGCCAGCAGTTTCTCGGGGTTAGGGAATGAGCAGTTCTTC.